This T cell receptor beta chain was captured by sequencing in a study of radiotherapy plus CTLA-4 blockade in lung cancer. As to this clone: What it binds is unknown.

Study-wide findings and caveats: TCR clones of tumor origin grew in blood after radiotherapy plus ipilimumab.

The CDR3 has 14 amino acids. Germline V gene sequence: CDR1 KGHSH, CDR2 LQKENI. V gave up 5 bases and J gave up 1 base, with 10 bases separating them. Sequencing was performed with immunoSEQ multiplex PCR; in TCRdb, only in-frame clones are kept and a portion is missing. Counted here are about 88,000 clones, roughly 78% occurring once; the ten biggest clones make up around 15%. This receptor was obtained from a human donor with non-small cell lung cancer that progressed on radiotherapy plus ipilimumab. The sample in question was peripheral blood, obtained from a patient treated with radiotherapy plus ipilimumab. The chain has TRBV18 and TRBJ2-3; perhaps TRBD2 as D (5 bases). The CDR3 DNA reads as TGTGCCAGCTCAACGAGCGGACGCACAGATACGCAGTATTTT. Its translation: CASSTSGRTDTQYF.